This TCR beta chain was profiled in a study of identical twins. Study-wide results and limits: Models, which agreed with sharing between unrelated individuals, nonetheless underestimated the out-of-frame TCR alpha sharing seen in monozygotic twins. A partial confounding effect on zero-insertion analyses could come from invariant MAIT and iNKT cells. Conclusions relied on cross-sectional statistical analysis, not following the same donors.

About this clonotype: Its antigen remains unknown.

From the 5' RACE reads, TCRdb called clonotypes with MiXCR, one entry per CDR3 protein. The table shows hundreds of thousands of distinct CDR3 sequences, with over 20% occurring only once. Trimming removed 0 bases from V and 7 bases from J, with 13 bases in between. Per the germline V gene, CDR1 is ENHRY and CDR2 is SYGVKD. This CDR3 spans 15 amino acids. The data also belong to a second study, concerning T cells expressing NK-cell markers. As reported in that work: Sorted CD3+CD56-NKG2C+, CD3+CD56+NKG2C+ and CD3+CD56+NKG2C- T cells supplied the TCR beta repertoires.

Sequencing was performed on PBMCs. The rearrangement links TRBV10-3 to TRBJ2-1, with D perhaps being TRBD1 or TRBD2 (6 bases each). This TCR derives from a woman between 18 and 30 years old in good health. CDR3 amino acids: CAISESTRRGNEQFF. The CDR3 DNA reads as TGTGCCATCAGTGAGTCGACCCGGAGGGGGAATGAGCAGTTCTTC.